One sample yielded the 10 T cell receptor beta chains listed below, sequenced in a study of OX40 agonist ivuxolimab in advanced cancers. Produced via immunoSEQ multiplex PCR; TCRdb's table is partial and in-frame only. The sample yields approximately 27,000 clones, approximately 81% seen once. The sample here was CD4+ or CD8+ T cells sorted from blood, taken in a trial of the OX40 agonist ivuxolimab. The source is an adult with an advanced solid tumor such as melanoma, head and neck, liver or kidney cancer.

V and J are TRBV7-9 and TRBJ1-3, with 7 bases fitting TRBD1. The CDR3 runs 14 residues. V shed 5 bases, J shed 2 bases, and the junction held 3 bases outside the gene matches. CDR1 is SEHNR, CDR2 FQNEAQ, per germline (reference sequence). CDR3 sequence (DNA): TGTGCCAGCAGCACAGGGGTTGCTGGAAACACCATATATTTT. Encoded protein: CASSTGVAGNTIYF. The full variable domain, in which reference TRBV7-9 and TRBJ1-3 provide the parts outside the CDR3, is DTGVSQNPRHKITKRGQNVTFRCDPISEHNRLYWYRQTLGQGPEFLTYFQNEAQLEKSRLLSDRFSAERPKGSFSTLEIQRTEQGDSAMYLCASSTGVAGNTIYFGEGSWLTVV.

The chain has TRBV7-2 and TRBJ1-6; D unresolved. V dropped 4 bases and J dropped 5 bases, with 6 bases sitting between them. This CDR3 has 13 residues. CDR1 and CDR2 from the germline V gene are SGHTA and FQGNSA. DNA for the CDR3: TGTGCCAGCAGCTCTGGGGATAATTCACCCCTCCACTTT. Translated, it gives CASSSGDNSPLHF.

The V call is TRBV15, the J call TRBJ2-7; D call uncertain. V was pared by 0 bases and J by 7 bases, with 10 bases between. The CDR3 is made up of 13 amino acids. CDR1 LNHNV and CDR2 YYDKDF come from the germline V gene (reference sequence). The CDR3: CATSRDFVGEQYF. The CDR3 nucleotides read TGTGCCACCAGCAGAGATTTTGTGGGGGAGCAGTACTTC.

The chain couples TRBV15 to TRBJ2-2, with 10 bases that match TRBD2. The germline V gene encodes CDR1 LNHNV and CDR2 YYDKDF (reference sequence). The CDR3 has 13 amino acids. V shed 8 bases, J shed 7 bases, and the junction held 4 bases outside the gene matches. The CDR3 DNA reads TGTGCCACCTCTAGCGGGGGTCACGGGGAGCTGTTTTTT. Amino acid sequence: CATSSGGHGELFF. Looking up the rest from reference TRBV15 and TRBJ2-2 gives the full variable domain: DAMVIQNPRYQVTQFGKPVTLSCSQTLNHNVMYWYQQKSSQAPKLLFHYYDKDFNNEADTPDNFQSRRPNTSFCFLDIRSPGLGDTAMYLCATSSGGHGELFFGEGSRLTVL.

The chain carries TRBV10-2 and TRBJ2-7; D not certain. Germline V CDR1 and CDR2: WSHSY, SAAADI. This CDR3 is built from 15 residues. Between the trimmed V and J ends, which lost 8 bases and 0 bases, there was a span of 17 bases. CDR3 region: CASQSLPASSYEQYF. CDR3 in DNA: TGCGCCAGCCAGTCCCTTCCTGCGAGCTCCTACGAGCAGTACTTC.

V and J are TRBV28 and TRBJ2-7; 7 bases fit TRBD1. CDR1 is MDHEN, CDR2 SYDVKM, per germline. This CDR3 contains 14 residues. J was trimmed by 3 bases and V by 5 bases; bases with no gene match: 7. DNA for the CDR3: TGTGCCAGCAGTGCAAGGGACAGACACTACGAGCAGTACTTC. Protein sequence: CASSARDRHYEQYF. Filled out from reference TRBV28 and TRBJ2-7, the complete variable domain reads DVKVTQSSRYLVKRTGEKVFLECVQDMDHENMFWYRQDPGLGLRLIYFSYDVKMKEKGDIPEGYSVSREKKERFSLILESASTNQTSMYLCASSARDRHYEQYFGPGTRLTVT.

The J gene is TRBJ1-1, the V gene TRBV19; D perhaps matches TRBD1 (5 bases). CDR1 and CDR2 (germline): LNHDA, SQIVND (reference sequence). The germline V and J ends were trimmed by 10 bases and 11 bases, with 14 bases remaining between them. This CDR3 has 10 amino acids. CDR3 protein: CATRQNGAFF. The CDR3 nucleotides read TGTGCCACGAGACAGAACGGGGCTTTCTTT. Combining the CDR3 with reference TRBV19 and TRBJ1-1 gives the whole variable domain DGGITQSPKYLFRKEGQNVTLSCEQNLNHDAMYWYRQDPGQGLRLIYYSQIVNDFQKGDIAEGYSVSREKKESFPLTVTSAQKNPTAFYLCATRQNGAFFGQGTRLTVV.

This clone appeared once. The rearrangement links TRBV5-1 to TRBJ1-5, with D possibly matching TRBD1 (6 bases). Germline CDR1 and CDR2: SGHRS and YFSETQ. Trimming pared 3 bases from V and 4 bases from J, leaving 11 bases between. The CDR3 spans 14 residues. As DNA, the CDR3 is TGCGCCAGCAGCTACACAGGGCTAAATCAGCCCCAGCATTTT. Its protein product is CASSYTGLNQPQHF.

The chain links TRBV19 to TRBJ1-5; 7 bases fit TRBD1. The junction had 4 bases not matched to a gene; V was cut back by 7 bases and J by 4 bases. CDR1 LNHDA and CDR2 SQIVND come from the germline V gene (reference sequence). CDR3 length equals 13 residues. Here the CDR3 DNA reads TGTGCCAGTACCAACAGGGGAAATCAGCCCCAGCATTTT. It translates to CASTNRGNQPQHF.

V gene TRBV7-8 combines with J gene TRBJ1-1; tentative D call: TRBD1 (6 bases). CDR3 length equals 15 residues. Germline V CDR1 and CDR2: SGHVS, FQNEAQ. V lost 5 bases to trimming and J lost 5 bases, with 18 bases between them. CDR3 coding DNA: TGTGCCAGCAGCCAAGACTTTACAGGGCGAACTGAAGCTTTCTTT. Translating gives CASSQDFTGRTEAFF.